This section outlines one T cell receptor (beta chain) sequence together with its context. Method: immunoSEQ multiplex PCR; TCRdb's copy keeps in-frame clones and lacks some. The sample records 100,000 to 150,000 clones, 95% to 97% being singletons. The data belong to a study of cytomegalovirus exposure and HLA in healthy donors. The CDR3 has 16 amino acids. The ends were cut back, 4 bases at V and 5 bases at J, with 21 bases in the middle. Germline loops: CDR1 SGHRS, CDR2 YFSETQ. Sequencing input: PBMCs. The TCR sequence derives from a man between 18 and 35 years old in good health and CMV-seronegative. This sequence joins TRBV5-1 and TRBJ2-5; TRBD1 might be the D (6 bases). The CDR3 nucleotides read TGCGCCAGCAGCCTATCCGGGACAACGGTTGGGGAGACCCAGTACTTC. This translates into CASSLSGTTVGETQYF. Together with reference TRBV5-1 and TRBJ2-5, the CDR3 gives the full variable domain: KAGVTQTPRYLIKTRGQQVTLSCSPISGHRSVSWYQQTPGQGLQFLFEYFSETQRNKGNFPGRFSGRQFSNSRSEMNVSTLELGDSALYLCASSLSGTTVGETQYFGPGTRLLVL.